This T cell receptor beta chain was identified during a study of blood T cell repertoires in COVID-19. The wider study: Specimens from acute and convalescent COVID-19 originated in the United States, Italy and Spain.

The assay was immunoSEQ multiplex PCR, and TCRdb's table has in-frame clones only and misses some. The data hold around 100,000 clones, with 70% to 90% observed a single time. CDR1 and CDR2 from the germline V gene are SNHLY and FYNNEI. V lost 2 bases and J 6 bases, leaving 20 bases between the germline ends. The CDR3 is 17 residues long. The receptor was derived from a human donor in a cohort sampled during active COVID-19. The chain is built from TRBV2 and TRBJ2-4; a possible D gene is TRBD1 (6 bases). The sample comprised peripheral blood. CDR3 region: CASSENRAGGQRNIQYF. The CDR3 DNA sequence: TGTGCCAGCAGTGAAAACAGGGCTGGTGGTCAGAGAAACATTCAGTACTTC. The whole variable domain, filled in from reference TRBV2 and TRBJ2-4, reads EPEVTQTPSHQVTQMGQEVILRCVPISNHLYFYWYRQILGQKVEFLVSFYNNEISEKSEIFDDQFSVERPDGSNFTLKIRSTKLEDSAMYFCASSENRAGGQRNIQYFGAGTRLSVL.